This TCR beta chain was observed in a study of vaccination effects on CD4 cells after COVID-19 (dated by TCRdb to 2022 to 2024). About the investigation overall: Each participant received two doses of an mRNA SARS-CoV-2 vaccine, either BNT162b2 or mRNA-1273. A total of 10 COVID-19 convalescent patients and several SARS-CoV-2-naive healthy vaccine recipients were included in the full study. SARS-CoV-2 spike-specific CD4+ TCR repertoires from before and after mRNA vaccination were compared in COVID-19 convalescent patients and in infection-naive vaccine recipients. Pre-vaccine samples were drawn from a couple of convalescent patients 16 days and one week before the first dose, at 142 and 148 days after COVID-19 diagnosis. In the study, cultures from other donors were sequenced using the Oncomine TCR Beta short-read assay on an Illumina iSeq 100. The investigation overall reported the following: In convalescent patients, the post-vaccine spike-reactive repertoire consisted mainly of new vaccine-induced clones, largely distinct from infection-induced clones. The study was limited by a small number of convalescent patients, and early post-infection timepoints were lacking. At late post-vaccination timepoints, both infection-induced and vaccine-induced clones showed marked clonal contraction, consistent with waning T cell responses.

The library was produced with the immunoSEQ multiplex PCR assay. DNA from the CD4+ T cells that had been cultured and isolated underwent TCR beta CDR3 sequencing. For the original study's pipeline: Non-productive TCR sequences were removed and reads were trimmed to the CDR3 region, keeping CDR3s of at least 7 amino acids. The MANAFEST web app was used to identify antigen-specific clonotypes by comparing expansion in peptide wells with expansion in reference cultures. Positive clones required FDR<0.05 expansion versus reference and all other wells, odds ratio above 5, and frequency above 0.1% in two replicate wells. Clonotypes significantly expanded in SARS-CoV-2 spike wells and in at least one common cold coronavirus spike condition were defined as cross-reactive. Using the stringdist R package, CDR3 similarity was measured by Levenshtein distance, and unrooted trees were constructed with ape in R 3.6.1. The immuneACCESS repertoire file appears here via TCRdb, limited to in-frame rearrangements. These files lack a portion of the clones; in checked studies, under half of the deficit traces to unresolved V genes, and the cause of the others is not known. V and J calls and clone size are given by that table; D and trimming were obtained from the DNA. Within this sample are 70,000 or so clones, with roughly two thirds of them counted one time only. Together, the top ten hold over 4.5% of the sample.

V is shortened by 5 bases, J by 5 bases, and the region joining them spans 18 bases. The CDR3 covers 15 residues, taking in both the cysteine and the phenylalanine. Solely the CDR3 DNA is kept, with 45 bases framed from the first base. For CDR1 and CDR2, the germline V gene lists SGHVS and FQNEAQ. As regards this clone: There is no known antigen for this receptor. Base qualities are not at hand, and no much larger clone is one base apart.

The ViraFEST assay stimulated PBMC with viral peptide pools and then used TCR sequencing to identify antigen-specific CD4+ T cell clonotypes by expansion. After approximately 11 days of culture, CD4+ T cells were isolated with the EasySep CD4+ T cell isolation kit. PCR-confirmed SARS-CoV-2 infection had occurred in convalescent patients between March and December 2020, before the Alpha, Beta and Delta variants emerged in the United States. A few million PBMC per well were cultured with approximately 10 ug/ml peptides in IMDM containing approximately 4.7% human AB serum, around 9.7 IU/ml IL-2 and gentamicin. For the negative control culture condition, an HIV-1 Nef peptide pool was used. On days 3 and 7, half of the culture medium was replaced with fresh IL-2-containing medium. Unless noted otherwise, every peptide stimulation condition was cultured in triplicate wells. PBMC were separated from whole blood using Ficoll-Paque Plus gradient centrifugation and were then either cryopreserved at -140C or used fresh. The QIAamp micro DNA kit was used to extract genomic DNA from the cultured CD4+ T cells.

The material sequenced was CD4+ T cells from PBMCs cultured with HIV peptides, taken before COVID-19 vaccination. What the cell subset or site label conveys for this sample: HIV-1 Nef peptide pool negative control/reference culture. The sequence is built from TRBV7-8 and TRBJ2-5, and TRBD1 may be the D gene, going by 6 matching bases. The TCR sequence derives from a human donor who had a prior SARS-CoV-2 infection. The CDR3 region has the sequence CASSPRTGSSETQYF. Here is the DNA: TGTGCCAGCAGCCCCCGTACAGGGTCGTCGGAGACCCAGTACTTC.